A single count supports the clone carrying this T cell receptor (beta chain). Its antigen is still unknown. The entry originates in a study of a mutant IDH1 vaccine in newly diagnosed glioma. Study-level background: Beginning 4-6 weeks after radiotherapy alone, or with temozolomide cycles, vaccination took place. The V12 visit happened in week 35, and the V13 visit happened in week 47. General study results and limits: Altogether, 85% to 95% of patients exhibited vaccine-induced immune responses.

Using immunoSEQ multiplex PCR, the repertoire was profiled, and TCRdb retains in-frame clones only, with some absent. The repertoire holds about 23,000 clones, approximately 84% seen once, with 2.8% in the top ten. Germline V gene lookup returns CDR1 SGHRS and CDR2 YFSETQ. The CDR3 has 14 residues. Trimming stripped 0 bases from V and 1 base from J, with 8 bases between. Time point noted: week 47, end of study. A 20-mer mutant IDH1 peptide at 300 ug was injected subcutaneously with topical imiquimod. This chain links TRBV5-1 with TRBJ2-7; D perhaps matches TRBD2 (5 bases). This specimen was PBMCs, taken from a glioma patient whose treatment included an IDH1 peptide vaccine. This receptor was identified in a middle-aged man with glioma. The CDR3 here is CASSLAGSSYEQYF. CDR3 DNA sequence: TGCGCCAGCAGCTTGGCGGGGAGTTCCTACGAGCAGTACTTC.